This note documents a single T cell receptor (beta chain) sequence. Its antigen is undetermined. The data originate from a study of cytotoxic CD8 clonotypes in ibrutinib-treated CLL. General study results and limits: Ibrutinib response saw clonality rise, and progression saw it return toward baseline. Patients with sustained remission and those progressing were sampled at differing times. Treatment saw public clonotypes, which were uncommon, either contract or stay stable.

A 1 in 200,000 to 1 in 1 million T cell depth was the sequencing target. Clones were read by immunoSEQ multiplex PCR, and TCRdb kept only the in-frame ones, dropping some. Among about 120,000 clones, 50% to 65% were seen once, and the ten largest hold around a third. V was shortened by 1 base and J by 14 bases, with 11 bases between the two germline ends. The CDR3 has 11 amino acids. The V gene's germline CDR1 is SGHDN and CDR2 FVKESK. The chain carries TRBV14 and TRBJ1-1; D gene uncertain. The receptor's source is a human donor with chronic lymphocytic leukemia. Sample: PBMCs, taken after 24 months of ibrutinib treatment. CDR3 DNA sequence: TGTGCCAGCAGCCAAGGGGTCAGCGAGTTCTTT. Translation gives CASSQGVSEFF.